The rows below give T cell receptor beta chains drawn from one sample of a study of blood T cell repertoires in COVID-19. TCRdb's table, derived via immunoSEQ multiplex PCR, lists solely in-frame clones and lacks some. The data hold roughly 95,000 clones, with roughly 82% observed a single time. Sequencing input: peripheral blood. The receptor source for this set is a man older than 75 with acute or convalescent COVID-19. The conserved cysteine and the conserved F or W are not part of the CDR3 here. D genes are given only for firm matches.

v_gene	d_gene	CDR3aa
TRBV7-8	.	ASSPGGGVRNQPQH
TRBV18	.	ASSRGLYNEQF
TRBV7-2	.	ASSPQTNYGYT
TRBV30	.	AWSIGQEQY
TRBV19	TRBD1	ASKEAGGAGQPQH
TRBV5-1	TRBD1	ASSTVQGPNEQF
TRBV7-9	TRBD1	ASSYGTASYEQY
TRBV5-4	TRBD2	ASSLRARGAGETQY
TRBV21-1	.	ATSGTSGTDEQF
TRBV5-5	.	ASSLGQSSNQPQH
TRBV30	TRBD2	AWSVGAGADTQY
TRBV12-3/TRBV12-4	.	ASRPGVTEAF
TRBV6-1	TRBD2	ASSEGTKETQY
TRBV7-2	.	ASSLERFPTGELF
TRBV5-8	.	ASSLWDKYNEQF
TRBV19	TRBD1	ASSIEGQGINEQF
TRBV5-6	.	ASSFPRRGVNTGTGELF
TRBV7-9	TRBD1	ASQEFTGTAHNTIY
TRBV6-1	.	ASSEWGIGTNEKLF
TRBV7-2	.	ASSPRQDTEAF
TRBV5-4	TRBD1	ASSPGQQVNYT
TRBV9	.	ASSVYQGSNSPLH
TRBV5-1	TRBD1	ASYRETGQIAQY
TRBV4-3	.	ASSPGVSGELF